This record covers a single TCR beta chain. Its antigen is undetermined. The naive CD8 subset, CD45RO-negative cells positively selected for CCR7, excluded terminally differentiated effector memory CD45RA+ cells. TCRdb's copy holds only in-frame clones and misses some; the assay was immunoSEQ multiplex PCR. The sample carries about 2 million clones, approximately 94% recorded once. The sample belongs to a study of shared clonotypes between healthy human individuals. Study-level results: The study found lower generation probabilities in non-shared clonotypes than in those shared by all four donors.

After removal of 4 bases from V and 3 bases from J, the junction contained 5 bases not matched to a gene. Looked up from germline, CDR1 is SGHDN and CDR2 is FVKESK. The CDR3 has 15 residues. The V and J genes are TRBV14 and TRBJ1-2, with 10 bases matching TRBD1. This TCR derives from a man between 18 and 29 years old in good health. Sequenced material: naive CD8+ T cells sorted from blood. The CDR3 loop reads CASSPGTGDHYGYTF. In DNA form, the CDR3 reads TGTGCCAGCAGCCCCGGGACAGGGGATCACTATGGCTACACCTTC.